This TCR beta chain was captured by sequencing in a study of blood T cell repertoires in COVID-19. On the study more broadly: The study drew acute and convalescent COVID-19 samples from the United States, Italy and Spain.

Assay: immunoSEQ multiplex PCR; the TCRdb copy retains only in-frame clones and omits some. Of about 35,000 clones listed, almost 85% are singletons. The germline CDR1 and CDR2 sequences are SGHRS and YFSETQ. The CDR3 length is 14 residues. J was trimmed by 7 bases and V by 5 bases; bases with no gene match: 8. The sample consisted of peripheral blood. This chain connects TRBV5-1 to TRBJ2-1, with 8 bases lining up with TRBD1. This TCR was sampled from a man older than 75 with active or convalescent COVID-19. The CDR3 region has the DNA TGCGCCAGCAGGCCGCGGGACAGGTCGAATGAGCAGTTCTTC. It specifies CASRPRDRSNEQFF.